The clone carrying this T cell receptor beta chain was found a few times. The target antigen is unknown. The sample comes from a study of cytomegalovirus exposure and HLA in healthy donors. Study-level points and caveats: Other equally common chains were less clonally expanded than HLA-associated TCR beta chains, a later analysis showed. On later analysis, the bulk of CMV-associated TCR beta chains appeared to be HLA-restricted.

V lost 6 bases to trimming and J lost 1 base, with 9 bases between them. Germline CDR1 is MNHNY and CDR2 is SVGAGI (reference sequence). This CDR3 contains 13 residues. 13 Jbeta primers and 60 Vbeta primers were used for the PCR. Authors' analysis steps: As a later analysis found, there were 70 million to 100 million unique TCR beta chains, of which some 10 million were shared. Here immunoSEQ multiplex PCR was the method, and the copy in TCRdb shows in-frame clones only, minus some. V, J and clone size derive from that table, while D and trimming were established from the DNA sequence. The data hold 170,000 or so clones, with less than 90% observed a single time.

The source of this sequence is a man in his fifties in good health and CMV-seronegative. J is TRBJ1-1 and V is TRBV6-6, with D tentatively TRBD1 (5 bases). Sequencing used PBMCs. The CDR3 loop is CASRFQGNTEAFF. The CDR3 DNA is TGTGCCAGCAGGTTTCAGGGGAACACTGAAGCTTTCTTT.